Listed here are 13 T cell receptor beta chains from one sample, sequenced in a study of a mutant IDH1 vaccine in newly diagnosed glioma. Time point here: week 11, during vaccination. The vaccine gave 300 ug of a 20-mer mutant IDH1 peptide subcutaneously per dose. Repertoires were generated with immunoSEQ multiplex PCR, while TCRdb's copy carries only in-frame clones and drops some. This table holds tens of thousands of clones, roughly 84% found once. Their specific antigens are unknown. The specimen comprised PBMCs, sampled from a glioma patient whose treatment included an IDH1 peptide vaccine. The receptors were sampled from a man aged 35-49 years with glioma.

V is TRBV7-8 and J is TRBJ1-2; the match to TRBD1 covers 8 bases. The junction had 9 bases not matched to a gene; V was cut back by 5 bases and J by 4 bases. CDR1 and CDR2 from the germline V gene are SGHVS and FQNEAQ. This CDR3 region has 15 residues. The CDR3 protein is CASSRMTGDFYGYTF. The CDR3 DNA follows: TGTGCCAGCAGCCGTATGACAGGGGACTTCTATGGCTACACCTTC.

This clone was seen a few times. The chain combines TRBV19 with TRBJ1-5; possibly TRBD1 for D (6 bases). The V gene's germline CDR1 is LNHDA and CDR2 SQIVND (reference sequence). With 3 bases removed from V and 2 bases from J, the gap between germline ends came to 11 bases. The CDR3 loop spans 15 amino acids. In nucleotides, the CDR3 is TGTGCCAGTAGTATTCTGGGGGGGCGCAATCAGCCCCAGCATTTT. Protein product: CASSILGGRNQPQHF.

V gene TRBV7-9 combines with J gene TRBJ2-7, with D perhaps TRBD1 (6 bases). Deletions cut 5 bases from V and 7 bases from J, with 9 bases between. CDR3 length: 11 residues. The germline CDR1 and CDR2 sequences are SEHNR and FQNEAQ (reference sequence). The CDR3 DNA reads TGTGCCAGCAGCCTCACAGGGGAGCAGTACTTC. As protein: CASSLTGEQYF.

The chain has TRBV7-9 and TRBJ1-2; the D gene is possibly TRBD1 (5 bases). The V gene lost 5 bases and the J gene lost 3 bases, with 16 bases spanning the gap. The CDR3 totals 15 residues. Per germline, CDR1 SEHNR and CDR2 FQNEAQ (reference sequence). CDR3 region: CASSPGTLIDYGYTF. Written as DNA, the CDR3 is TGTGCCAGCAGCCCCGGGACCCTCATAGACTATGGCTACACCTTC.

This chain connects TRBV18 to TRBJ1-5; TRBD1 might be the D (5 bases). V lost 6 bases and J lost 3, with 18 bases in between. Germline CDR1 and CDR2: KGHSH and LQKENI. The length of the CDR3 is 16 residues. CDR3 region: CASSRRVMRDNQPQHF. The CDR3 region has the DNA TGTGCCAGCTCCCGCAGGGTAATGCGGGACAATCAGCCCCAGCATTTT.

The J gene is TRBJ2-7, the V gene TRBV5-4, with D possibly TRBD1 on 7 matching bases. There are 13 residues in the CDR3. The germline CDR1 and CDR2 sequences are SGHNT and YYREEE (reference sequence). The V gene lost 2 bases and the J gene lost 7 bases, with 13 bases spanning the gap. The CDR3: CASSFRQGGEQYF. CDR3 coding DNA: TGTGCCAGCAGCTTTCGACAGGGAGGTGAGCAGTACTTC.

This chain links TRBV5-4 with TRBJ2-5, with D perhaps assigned TRBD1 or TRBD2 (5 bases each). Germline V gene data show CDR1 as SGHNT and CDR2 as YYREEE (reference sequence). The CDR3 totals 14 residues. V lost 4 bases to trimming and J lost 2 bases, with 12 bases between them. CDR3 residues: CASSPGWGQETQYF. The CDR3 DNA reads TGTGCCAGCAGCCCGGGATGGGGGCAAGAGACCCAGTACTTC.

This chain uses TRBV19 with TRBJ1-2; D is ambiguous. Germline assignment: CDR1 LNHDA and CDR2 SQIVND (reference sequence). V was trimmed by 3 bases and J by 4 bases, leaving 9 bases between them. CDR3 length: 13 amino acids. The chain's CDR3 is CASSIQRTYGYTF. The CDR3 DNA reads as TGTGCCAGTAGTATTCAGCGAACCTATGGCTACACCTTC.

V and J are TRBV5-1 and TRBJ2-7, with 7 bases aligning to TRBD1. Germline V gene data show CDR1 as SGHRS and CDR2 as YFSETQ. Losses at the gene ends were 2 bases for V and 3 bases for J; bases not matched to a gene: 8. The CDR3 is 15 amino acids. CDR3 sequence: CASSLTSGQSYEQYF. As DNA, the CDR3 is TGCGCCAGCAGCTTAACTTCGGGACAGAGCTACGAGCAGTACTTC.

The rearrangement links TRBV6-1 to TRBJ1-5, with D perhaps matching TRBD1 (5 bases). The germline V gene has CDR1 MNHNS and CDR2 SASEGT. Deletions cut 8 bases from V and 2 bases from J, with 10 bases between. This CDR3 has 13 amino acids. The CDR3 sequence is CASPEQGNQPQHF. The CDR3 nucleotides are TGTGCCAGCCCGGAACAGGGCAATCAGCCCCAGCATTTT.

The sample holds a few counts of this clone. V and J are TRBV19 and TRBJ1-1; 12 bases map to TRBD1. Germline CDR1 reads LNHDA; CDR2 reads SQIVND (reference sequence). The CDR3 length is 15 residues. V shed 6 bases and J 4 bases; nucleotides not matched to a gene: 6. CDR3 in amino acids: CASRKGQGAVTEAFF. CDR3 coding DNA: TGTGCCAGTAGAAAGGGACAGGGGGCGGTCACTGAAGCTTTCTTT.

The chain uses TRBV7-3 and TRBJ1-1; the D gene is possibly TRBD1 (5 bases). The CDR3 is 12 amino acids. CDR1 is SGHTA, CDR2 FQGTGA, per germline. V lost 6 bases and J lost 1, with 6 bases in between. DNA for the CDR3: TGTGCCAGCAGGCAGGGGAACACTGAAGCTTTCTTT. Residues: CASRQGNTEAFF.

The chain carries TRBV18 and TRBJ1-4; D ambiguous. The CDR3 is 15 amino acids. V dropped 2 bases and J dropped 8 bases, with 15 bases sitting between them. Germline-derived CDR1 and CDR2 are KGHSH and LQKENI. The DNA for the CDR3 is TGTGCCAGCTCACCAAGGGCCCGGGTTGAAGAAAAACTGTTTTTT. Protein: CASSPRARVEEKLFF.